This paragraph reports one TCR beta chain. The entry originates in a study of blood T cell repertoires in COVID-19. Study as a whole: Donors in the United States, Italy and Spain gave samples during acute or convalescent COVID-19. T cells, B-cell-depleted T cells, or PBMCs supplied cDNA or gDNA.

V dropped 5 bases and J dropped 1 base, with 16 bases sitting between them. The germline gives CDR1 SGHTS, CDR2 YDEGEE. The CDR3 extends over 15 amino acids. The authors' processing: How many nucleated cells were present was estimated from reference gene primer amplification. Produced via immunoSEQ multiplex PCR; TCRdb's table is partial and in-frame only. V and J calls and clone size are given by that table; D and trimming were obtained from the DNA. This sample yields 100,000 to 150,000 clones, of which approximately 89% are seen a single time; about 9.4% belongs to the top ten. The genes are TRBV5-8 and TRBJ2-7; D perhaps matches TRBD1 (6 bases). Sequencing was carried out using peripheral blood. This sequence was found in a man aged 50 or older with acute or convalescent COVID-19. The CDR3 is CASRLDPGHSYEQYF. In nucleotides, the CDR3 is TGTGCCAGCAGACTGGACCCGGGACATTCCTACGAGCAGTACTTC.